The 32 T cell receptor beta chains given below trace back to one sample, sequenced in a study of blood T cell repertoires in COVID-19. Clones were read by immunoSEQ multiplex PCR, and TCRdb kept only the in-frame ones, dropping some. The sample records approximately 480,000 clones, around 90% being singletons. The material sequenced was PBMCs or T cells enriched from blood (not recorded which). These receptors all stem from a woman aged 18-29 years who had recovered from COVID-19.

The chain employs TRBV3-1 (or the pseudogene TRBV3-2) and TRBJ1-4; no definite D call. V was pared by 0 bases and J by 10 bases, with 12 bases between. This CDR3 contains 14 residues. Germline CDR1 is LGHDT and CDR2 is YNNKEL (reference sequence). The CDR3 spells CASSQDPGGGKLFF. As DNA, the CDR3 is TGTGCCAGCAGCCAAGATCCGGGAGGAGGAAAACTGTTTTTT.

The rearrangement joins TRBV30 to TRBJ2-1; the match to TRBD2 covers 8 bases. Germline CDR1 GTSNPN, CDR2 SVGIG (reference sequence). The trim removed 2 bases at V and 6 bases at J, leaving 12 bases unmatched. There are 16 residues in the CDR3. In DNA, the CDR3 is TGTGCCTGGAGTAAAGGGTCGGGGGGGTTGAGCAATGAGCAGTTCTTC. Protein product: CAWSKGSGGLSNEQFF.

The rearrangement joins TRBV27 to TRBJ1-3, with D perhaps TRBD1 (5 bases). With 7 bases removed from V and 2 bases from J, the gap between germline ends came to 12 bases. The germline V gene encodes CDR1 MNHEY and CDR2 SMNVEV (reference sequence). The CDR3 is 14 residues long. The CDR3 sequence: CASNPPGPGNTIYF. CDR3 sequence (DNA): TGTGCCAGCAACCCCCCAGGGCCTGGAAACACCATATATTTT.

The DNA of the CDR3 is TGTGCCAGCAGCCATAGCGGAGGGTTCACTGAAGCTTTCTTT. It codes for CASSHSGGFTEAFF. The chain carries TRBV7-2 and TRBJ1-1, with D unclear. V was shortened by 5 bases and J by 4 bases, with 14 bases between the two germline ends. There are 14 residues in the CDR3. Germline V lookup: CDR1 SGHTA, CDR2 FQGNSA.

This chain uses TRBV5-1 with TRBJ1-6; D gene ambiguous. V was cut by 0 bases and J by 5 bases, with 9 bases left in between. Per germline, CDR1 SGHRS and CDR2 YFSETQ. This CDR3 comprises 15 residues. CDR3 loop: CASSLGADNNSPLHF. As DNA, the CDR3 is TGCGCCAGCAGCTTGGGGGCAGATAATAATTCACCCCTCCACTTT.

V and J are TRBV6-6 and TRBJ2-1, with D possibly being TRBD2 (5 bases). Trimming removed 0 bases from V and 5 bases from J, with 8 bases in between. Germline CDR1 MNHNY, CDR2 SVGAGI (reference sequence). This CDR3 region has 14 residues. The chain's CDR3 is CASSYSPGDNEQFF. CDR3 DNA sequence: TGTGCCAGCAGTTACTCGCCCGGGGACAATGAGCAGTTCTTC.

The chain links TRBV5-1 to TRBJ1-1, with D hard to call. V was pared by 8 bases and J by 0 bases, with 11 bases between. The CDR3 covers 13 residues. The germline gives CDR1 SGHRS, CDR2 YFSETQ. CDR3 in amino acids: CASKRVLNTEAFF. CDR3 bases: TGCGCCAGTAAGAGAGTGTTGAACACTGAAGCTTTCTTT.

The CDR3 DNA reads as TGTGCCACCCTGCGCGGGACAGGGAATGAAAAACTGTTTTTT. Amino acid sequence: CATLRGTGNEKLFF. The V and J genes are TRBV7-9 and TRBJ1-4, with 9 positions matching TRBD1. Germline V gene sequence: CDR1 SEHNR, CDR2 FQNEAQ (reference sequence). CDR3 length equals 14 residues. Germline trimming cut 10 bases from V and 5 bases from J; bases unmatched to any gene: 8.

The chain recombines TRBV19 with TRBJ1-4; no firm D call. V gave up 5 bases and J gave up 3 bases, with 4 bases separating them. The CDR3 has 12 residues. The germline CDR1 and CDR2 sequences are LNHDA and SQIVND (reference sequence). CDR3: CASSPPNEKLFF. Written as DNA, the CDR3 is TGTGCCAGTAGTCCTCCTAATGAAAAACTGTTTTTT.

The gene calls are TRBV5-1 and TRBJ1-2; D possibly corresponds to TRBD1 (5 bases). The ends were cut back, 0 bases at V and 6 bases at J, with 12 bases in the middle. CDR3 size: 14 residues. Germline values: CDR1 SGHRS, CDR2 YFSETQ. The CDR3 DNA follows: TGCGCCAGCAGCTTGGGTGGAGGGGAGGATGGCTACACCTTC. Protein sequence: CASSLGGGEDGYTF.

V gene TRBV7-9 combines with J gene TRBJ2-1, with D maybe TRBD1 (5 bases). Trimming removed 2 bases from V and 2 bases from J, with 7 bases in between. The CDR3 loop spans 14 amino acids. Germline-derived CDR1 and CDR2 are SEHNR and FQNEAQ (reference sequence). The CDR3 DNA reads TGTGCCAGCAGCTTAATAGGGGCCTACAATGAGCAGTTCTTC. Encoded protein: CASSLIGAYNEQFF.

This rearrangement joins TRBV19 to TRBJ1-2; maybe TRBD1 (5 bases). The CDR3 sequence is 14 residues long. V lost 3 bases and J lost 4, with 12 bases in between. Germline loops: CDR1 LNHDA, CDR2 SQIVND (reference sequence). The CDR3: CASSISGALYGYTF. CDR3 sequence (DNA): TGTGCCAGTAGTATCTCTGGGGCCCTCTATGGCTACACCTTC. Based on the CDR3 plus reference TRBV19 and TRBJ1-2, the full variable domain is DGGITQSPKYLFRKEGQNVTLSCEQNLNHDAMYWYRQDPGQGLRLIYYSQIVNDFQKGDIAEGYSVSREKKESFPLTVTSAQKNPTAFYLCASSISGALYGYTFGSGTRLTVV.

This clone has more than one count but fewer than ten. J is TRBJ1-2 and V is TRBV5-3; perhaps TRBD1 as D (6 bases). TRBV5-3 is reported as an ORF; its role is uncertain. V gave up 1 base and J gave up 4 bases, with 8 bases separating them. The CDR3 sequence is 13 residues long. CDR3: CARSLRGGYGYTF. The CDR3 coding sequence is TGTGCCAGAAGCTTGAGAGGGGGCTATGGCTACACCTTC.

This clone was counted between two and nine times. J is TRBJ2-1 and V is TRBV25-1; TRBD2 aligns across 9 bases. Trimming cost V 6 bases and J 5 bases; bases outside gene matches: 11. Germline lookup yields CDR1 MGHDK and CDR2 SYGVNS. This CDR3 contains 16 residues. The DNA of the CDR3 is TGTGCCAGCAGCTCCTCGGGCGGGGGGGCCCACAATGAGCAGTTCTTC. The encoded protein is CASSSSGGGAHNEQFF.

The genes are TRBV25-1 and TRBJ2-7, with TRBD1 matching over 7 bases. Germline V gene lookup returns CDR1 MGHDK and CDR2 SYGVNS. The ends lost 4 bases at V and 3 bases at J; junction bases unmatched: 6. The CDR3 runs 14 residues. CDR3 DNA sequence: TGTGCCAGCAGTGCAGAGGGGGCAATCTACGAGCAGTACTTC. Encoded protein: CASSAEGAIYEQYF.

V gene TRBV20-1 combines with J gene TRBJ1-2; D is undetermined. Trimming stripped 6 bases from V and 13 bases from J, with 18 bases between. CDR3 length: 11 residues. In germline, CDR1 is DFQATT, CDR2 SNEGSKA (reference sequence). The CDR3 sequence: CSAEDNRSSTF. In nucleotides, the CDR3 is TGCAGTGCAGAGGATAATAGGAGTAGCACCTTC.

The chain joins TRBV20-1 to TRBJ1-1; a weak D match, TRBD1 (5 bases). The CDR3 runs to 13 residues. Trimming stripped 3 bases from V and 0 bases from J, with 8 bases between. Germline V lookup: CDR1 DFQATT, CDR2 SNEGSKA (reference sequence). The CDR3 DNA sequence: TGCAGTGCTAGTCGGGGGATGAACACTGAAGCTTTCTTT. Translated: CSASRGMNTEAFF.

The chain couples TRBV28 to TRBJ2-5, with TRBD2 matching 12 bases. The CDR3 loop spans 15 amino acids. Losses at the gene ends were 2 bases for V and 3 bases for J; bases not matched to a gene: 1. CDR1 MDHEN and CDR2 SYDVKM come from the germline V gene. CDR3 nucleotide sequence: TGTGCCAGCAGTTTAGCTAGCGGGGGGGAAGAGACCCAGTACTTC. This translates into CASSLASGGEETQYF.

The rearrangement joins TRBV2 to TRBJ2-5; 9 nucleotides match TRBD2. Germline assignment: CDR1 SNHLY and CDR2 FYNNEI. This CDR3 has 16 residues. With 3 bases clipped from V and 1 base from J, the junction kept 6 bases outside the gene matches. For the CDR3, the DNA is TGTGCCAGCAGTGACAACTGGCGGGGGGGCCAAGAGACCCAGTACTTC. It yields the protein CASSDNWRGGQETQYF.

The genes are TRBV28 and TRBJ1-2; the match to TRBD1 covers 7 bases. Per the germline V gene, CDR1 is MDHEN and CDR2 is SYDVKM. V shed 5 bases and J 6 bases; nucleotides not matched to a gene: 9. CDR3 length: 14 amino acids. This CDR3 reads CASSKTGFENGYTF. DNA for the CDR3: TGTGCCAGCAGTAAGACAGGGTTTGAAAATGGCTACACCTTC.

The gene calls are TRBV28 and TRBJ1-4; tentative D call: TRBD1 (6 bases). The germline gives CDR1 MDHEN, CDR2 SYDVKM. Trimming left V 6 bases short and J 7 bases short, with 12 bases between. The CDR3 extends over 13 amino acids. The CDR3 spells CASSPGDGEKLFF. CDR3 sequence (DNA): TGTGCCAGCAGCCCAGGGGACGGTGAAAAACTGTTTTTT.

The rearrangement uses TRBV3-1 (or the pseudogene TRBV3-2) and TRBJ1-5; D is unresolved. Trimming took off 3 bases at V and 9 bases at J, with 9 bases between the two ends. Germline CDR1 is LGHDT and CDR2 is YNNKEL (reference sequence). This CDR3 spans 12 amino acids. The CDR3 DNA follows: TGTGCCAGCAGCCAGGGGAGCCGGCCCCAGCATTTT. This gives the protein CASSQGSRPQHF.

The table lists this clone with a count of one. This rearrangement joins TRBV27 to TRBJ1-1; D unresolved. V was shortened by 2 bases and J by 5 bases, with 12 bases between the two germline ends. CDR3 size: 14 residues. The V gene's germline CDR1 is MNHEY and CDR2 SMNVEV (reference sequence). The CDR3 protein is CASSLGFSGTEAFF. In DNA, the CDR3 is TGTGCCAGCAGTTTAGGCTTTTCGGGGACTGAAGCTTTCTTT.

This sequence joins TRBV4-1 and TRBJ1-6, with D possibly being TRBD1 (5 bases). This CDR3 has 18 amino acids. Trimming took 3 bases from V and 7 from J, leaving 22 bases between them. Germline values: CDR1 MGHRA, CDR2 YSYEKL. CDR3 nucleotide sequence: TGCGCCAGCAGCCATACACTCAGGGTAGACGGGGGAAATTCACCCCTCCACTTT. This translates into CASSHTLRVDGGNSPLHF.

The rearrangement joins TRBV19 to TRBJ1-2; 9 nucleotides match TRBD1. V lost 5 bases, J lost 5 bases, and 6 bases stayed unmatched. The CDR3 covers 14 residues. CDR1 and CDR2 from the germline V gene are LNHDA and SQIVND (reference sequence). The CDR3 reads CASSPTGGLYGYTF. The CDR3 nucleotides read TGTGCCAGTAGTCCCACAGGGGGCCTATATGGCTACACCTTC. Filled out from reference TRBV19 and TRBJ1-2, the complete variable domain reads DGGITQSPKYLFRKEGQNVTLSCEQNLNHDAMYWYRQDPGQGLRLIYYSQIVNDFQKGDIAEGYSVSREKKESFPLTVTSAQKNPTAFYLCASSPTGGLYGYTFGSGTRLTVV.

The chain recombines TRBV14 with TRBJ1-1; D uncertain. The CDR3 loop spans 13 amino acids. CDR1 SGHDN and CDR2 FVKESK come from the germline V gene. The ends were cut back, 3 bases at V and 3 bases at J, with 8 bases in the middle. The CDR3 loop reads CASSHGFHTEAFF. CDR3 nucleotides: TGTGCCAGCAGCCACGGGTTTCACACTGAAGCTTTCTTT.

J is TRBJ2-7 and V is TRBV6-5; possibly TRBD1 for D (6 bases). Trimming took 6 bases from V and 1 from J, leaving 10 bases between them. This CDR3 has 13 residues. The germline gives CDR1 MNHEY, CDR2 SVGAGI. The CDR3 DNA sequence: TGTGCCAGCAGAAGGACAGATTCCTACGAGCAGTACTTC. The encoded protein is CASRRTDSYEQYF.

The gene calls are TRBV25-1 and TRBJ2-2, with TRBD1 matching 10 bases. The CDR3 consists of 15 residues. CDR1 MGHDK and CDR2 SYGVNS come from the germline V gene. Losses at the gene ends were 4 bases for V and 3 bases for J; bases not matched to a gene: 2. CDR3 nucleotides: TGTGCCAGCAGTGGGGGGACAGGGGACACCGGGGAGCTGTTTTTT. Its translation is CASSGGTGDTGELFF.

V is TRBV28 and J is TRBJ1-2; D ambiguous. V was pared by 3 bases and J by 0 bases, with 8 bases between. The CDR3 has 14 residues. Germline assignment: CDR1 MDHEN and CDR2 SYDVKM. The CDR3 protein is CASSLLAANYGYTF. The DNA for the CDR3 is TGTGCCAGCAGTTTGTTAGCGGCTAACTATGGCTACACCTTC.

The rearrangement joins TRBV2 to TRBJ1-1; the D is unclear. CDR1 and CDR2 from the germline V gene are SNHLY and FYNNEI. This CDR3 has 14 residues. V lost 3 bases, J lost 2 bases, and 10 bases lay in between. The CDR3 sequence: CASSDWRPNTEAFF. The CDR3 bases are TGTGCCAGCAGTGATTGGCGGCCTAACACTGAAGCTTTCTTT.

The gene calls are TRBV18 and TRBJ1-4; 7 positions match TRBD1. The ends lost 6 bases at V and 4 bases at J; junction bases unmatched: 5. Per the germline V gene, CDR1 is KGHSH and CDR2 is LQKENI. The CDR3 consists of 14 residues. Here the CDR3 DNA reads TGTGCCAGCTCCACAGGGGCCAGTAATGAAAAACTGTTTTTT. It encodes CASSTGASNEKLFF.

The J gene is TRBJ1-3, the V gene TRBV7-2; the D is unclear. In germline, CDR1 is SGHTA, CDR2 FQGNSA. The CDR3 covers 13 residues. Trimming removed 5 bases at V and 4 bases at J, with 9 bases between. In nucleotides, the CDR3 is TGTGCCAGCAGCCCAACTCCCGGAAACACCATATATTTT. This codes for CASSPTPGNTIYF.